One and the same sample provided the 9 T cell receptor beta chains below, sequenced in a study of T cell responses to AZD1222 COVID-19 vaccine. Generated by immunoSEQ multiplex PCR, the TCRdb table keeps only in-frame clones and is missing some. The sample lists about 130,000 clones, roughly 88% occurring once. This sample comprised peripheral blood, obtained on day 0 of AZD1222 vaccination. The source is an adult in good health.

CDR3 bases: TGCGCCAGCAGCTTGGAGGCACTCATTAACACTGAAGCTTTCTTT. Residues: CASSLEALINTEAFF. The chain recombines TRBV5-1 with TRBJ1-1; D gene ambiguous. The V gene's germline CDR1 is SGHRS and CDR2 YFSETQ. This CDR3 has 15 residues. The V and J ends lost 0 bases and 2 bases respectively, with 11 bases between them.

V gene TRBV6-5 combines with J gene TRBJ2-7, with D maybe TRBD1 (6 bases). This CDR3 is built from 13 residues. The germline V gene has CDR1 MNHEY and CDR2 SVGAGI. Deletions cut 6 bases from V and 6 bases from J, with 15 bases between. CDR3 nucleotides: TGTGCCAGCAGCCGAGGACAGCGGCCCGAGCAGTACTTC. Translation gives CASSRGQRPEQYF.

The chain links TRBV3-1 (or the pseudogene TRBV3-2) to TRBJ2-1, with TRBD2 matching over 11 bases. V dropped 5 bases and J dropped 1; count of bases not matched to a gene: 19. Germline CDR1 is LGHDT and CDR2 is YNNKEL (reference sequence). The CDR3 has 21 residues. This CDR3 is CASSSKIPGLAVLGSYNEQFF. The CDR3 DNA is TGTGCCAGCAGCTCCAAGATCCCGGGACTAGCGGTTTTGGGATCCTACAATGAGCAGTTCTTC.

V gene TRBV27 combines with J gene TRBJ1-2; 7 positions agree with TRBD1. This CDR3 spans 14 amino acids. The germline gives CDR1 MNHEY, CDR2 SMNVEV (reference sequence). V lost 4 bases and J lost 4; bases outside the gene matches: 6. CDR3 coding DNA: TGTGCCAGCAGTTGGGGAGGGGGCAGCTATGGCTACACCTTC. Encoded protein: CASSWGGGSYGYTF.

A word on this clone: Sequence at one end of the junction differs from germline and may be a read error. This chain joins TRBV7-7 and TRBJ2-1; 8 bases match TRBD2. Germline V CDR1 and CDR2: SSHAT, FNYEAQ (reference sequence). This CDR3 comprises 15 residues. The DNA of the CDR3 is TGTGCTAGCAGCTTGCAGTCCGGGACTAGCAATGAGCAGTTCTTC. Translating gives CASSLQSGTSNEQFF. The variable domain in full, completed from reference TRBV7-7 and TRBJ2-1, reads GAGVSQSPRYKVTKRGQDVTLRCDPISSHATLYWYQQALGQGPEFLTYFNYEAQPDKSGLPSDRFSAERPEGSISTLTIQRTEQRDSAMYRCASSLQSGTSNEQFFGPGTRLTVL.

The rearrangement links TRBV6-5 to TRBJ1-1; D is unclear. The CDR3 extends over 14 amino acids. V was trimmed by 6 bases and J by 4 bases, leaving 15 bases between them. Germline loops: CDR1 MNHEY, CDR2 SVGAGI. The CDR3 coding sequence is TGTGCCAGCAGCCTTGACCACCTGGTCACTGAAGCTTTCTTT. This gives the protein CASSLDHLVTEAFF.

The chain uses TRBV27 and TRBJ1-1, with unresolved D. V was trimmed by 1 base and J by 5 bases, leaving 8 bases between them. The CDR3 covers 13 residues. The V gene's germline CDR1 is MNHEY and CDR2 SMNVEV (reference sequence). CDR3 in DNA: TGTGCCAGCAGTTTATTCGCGGTAACTGAAGCTTTCTTT. This sequence encodes CASSLFAVTEAFF.

J is TRBJ2-3 and V is TRBV7-2; D possibly corresponds to TRBD2 (6 bases). V shed 2 bases and J shed 5 bases, with 20 bases lying between them. The length of the CDR3 is 17 residues. Germline CDR1 is SGHTA and CDR2 is FQGNSA. Here the CDR3 DNA reads TGTGCCAGCAGCTTAAGCGGCGGCTCCGGAGGGCAAGATACGCAGTATTTT. This sequence encodes CASSLSGGSGGQDTQYF.

The chain recombines TRBV2 with TRBJ2-7, with 7 positions matching TRBD1. The J segment lost 6 bases and the V segment lost 7 bases, leaving 9 bases of the junction unmatched. Germline-derived CDR1 and CDR2 are SNHLY and FYNNEI. The CDR3 is made up of 13 amino acids. CDR3 nucleotides: TGTGCCAGCACCCCACAGGGGACGGGCGAGCAGTACTTC. Translated, it gives CASTPQGTGEQYF.